This TCR beta chain was observed in a study of T cell therapy after organ transplantation. At the level of the study: Responders numbered eight and nonresponders two among some ten patients. A median of 1.92 x 10^8 CMV-specific T cells was infused in 2 to 6 doses.

The ends were cut back, 2 bases at V and 3 bases at J, with 14 bases in the middle. The germline CDR1 and CDR2 sequences are ENHRY and SYGVKD. This CDR3 has 15 amino acids. Assay used: immunoSEQ multiplex PCR; TCRdb lists only in-frame clones, some missing. The data hold about 18,000 clones, with 85% to 90% observed a single time. Time point described: 20-29 weeks after completion of therapy. As concerns this clone: Its antigen is undetermined.

The clonotype was recovered from a human patient who had received a solid organ transplant and had CMV disease. Some T cells may be supplied by the graft donor. The source material was CD8+ T cells from blood, sampled after autologous CMV-specific T cell therapy. The V and J genes are TRBV10-3 and TRBJ2-7; TRBD1 or TRBD2 may be the D gene (5 bases each). CDR3 sequence: CAISETRDRRYEQYF. The CDR3, as DNA: TGTGCCATCAGTGAGACCCGGGACCGGCGCTACGAGCAGTACTTC.